The following is a T cell receptor (beta chain) sequence with its context. Its antigen is unidentified. This entry belongs to a study of shared clonotypes between healthy human individuals. Study-wide findings and caveats: Among donors, clonotype sharing was expected to be affected by sequencing depth. There were few donors, and this limited the genetic and exposure-history diversity represented.

The CDR3 has 13 amino acids. Germline CDR1 reads SQVTM; CDR2 reads ANQGSEA. Recent acute infections and vaccinations were absent in the healthy HIV-negative adult donors. Method: immunoSEQ multiplex PCR; TCRdb's copy keeps in-frame clones and lacks some. The table shows about 600,000 clones, with around three quarters occurring only once. The sequence came from a woman in her forties in good health. Some clones in this sample may be carry-over from other donors' samples. The specimen sequenced was PBMCs. The genes are TRBV29-1 and TRBJ2-5; 8 positions agree with TRBD2. The J call may be wrong; the DNA end is better matched by TRBJ2-7. The CDR3 reads CSVVSSGLYEQYF. The CDR3 DNA sequence: TGCAGCGTTGTTTCTAGCGGGCTCTACGAGCAGTACTTC.